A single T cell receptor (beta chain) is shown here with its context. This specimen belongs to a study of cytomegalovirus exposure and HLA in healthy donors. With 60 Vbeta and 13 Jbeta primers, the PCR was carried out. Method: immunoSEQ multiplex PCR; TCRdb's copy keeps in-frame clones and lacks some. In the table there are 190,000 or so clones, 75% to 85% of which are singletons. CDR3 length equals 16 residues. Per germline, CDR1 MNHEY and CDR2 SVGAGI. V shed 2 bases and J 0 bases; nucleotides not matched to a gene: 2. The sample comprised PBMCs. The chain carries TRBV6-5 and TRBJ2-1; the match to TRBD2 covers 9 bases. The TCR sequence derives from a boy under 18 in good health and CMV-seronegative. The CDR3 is CASSYGLAHSYNEQFF. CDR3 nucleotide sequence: TGTGCCAGCAGTTACGGACTAGCGCACTCCTACAATGAGCAGTTCTTC.